The sequence of this T cell receptor beta chain was determined in a study of T cell responses to AZD1222 COVID-19 vaccine. Study-level background: Timing groups of about 4 and about 12 weeks for second doses were pooled. Whole-study results and caveats: Spike-specific TCR repertoires showed rising breadth and depth after two AZD1222 doses. Only 5 or 6 people who got AZD1222 tested seropositive at baseline. Clonal diversity may have been underestimated, and the donors were mostly white British, with more females than males.

Comments on this clone: Its antigen is currently unknown.

The V gene's germline CDR1 is SGHTA and CDR2 FQGTGA. The ends lost 4 bases at V and 5 bases at J; junction bases unmatched: 7. The CDR3 extends over 15 amino acids. The protocol was immunoSEQ multiplex PCR, while the TCRdb copy is restricted to in-frame clones and leaves out a portion. The data hold around 120,000 clones, with 85% to 90% observed a single time. The source material was peripheral blood, sampled on day 0 of AZD1222 vaccination. The chain has TRBV7-3 and TRBJ2-7; 11 bases match TRBD1. This clonotype was obtained from an adult in good health. Here the CDR3 reads CASSSGQGGFNEQYF. In nucleotides, the CDR3 is TGTGCCAGCAGCTCGGGACAGGGGGGTTTCAACGAGCAGTACTTC.